This TCR beta chain was captured in a study of T cell changes during pregnancy in multiple sclerosis. J gave up 1 base and V 5 bases, and 13 bases lay outside the gene matches. This CDR3 is built from 17 residues. Germline V gene sequence: CDR1 MNHEY, CDR2 SMNVEV (reference sequence). TCRdb keeps only in-frame clones here, not all; method: immunoSEQ multiplex PCR. This table holds about 93,000 clones, over 80% found once. This chain uses TRBV27 with TRBJ2-5, with 7 bases aligning to TRBD2. The source of this sequence is a female donor with multiple sclerosis, enrolled in a pregnancy study. The sample was peripheral blood, taken after pregnancy. The CDR3 is CASSPRGVAVLQETQYF. In DNA form, the CDR3 reads TGTGCCAGCAGTCCCCGGGGGGTAGCGGTACTCCAAGAGACCCAGTACTTC.